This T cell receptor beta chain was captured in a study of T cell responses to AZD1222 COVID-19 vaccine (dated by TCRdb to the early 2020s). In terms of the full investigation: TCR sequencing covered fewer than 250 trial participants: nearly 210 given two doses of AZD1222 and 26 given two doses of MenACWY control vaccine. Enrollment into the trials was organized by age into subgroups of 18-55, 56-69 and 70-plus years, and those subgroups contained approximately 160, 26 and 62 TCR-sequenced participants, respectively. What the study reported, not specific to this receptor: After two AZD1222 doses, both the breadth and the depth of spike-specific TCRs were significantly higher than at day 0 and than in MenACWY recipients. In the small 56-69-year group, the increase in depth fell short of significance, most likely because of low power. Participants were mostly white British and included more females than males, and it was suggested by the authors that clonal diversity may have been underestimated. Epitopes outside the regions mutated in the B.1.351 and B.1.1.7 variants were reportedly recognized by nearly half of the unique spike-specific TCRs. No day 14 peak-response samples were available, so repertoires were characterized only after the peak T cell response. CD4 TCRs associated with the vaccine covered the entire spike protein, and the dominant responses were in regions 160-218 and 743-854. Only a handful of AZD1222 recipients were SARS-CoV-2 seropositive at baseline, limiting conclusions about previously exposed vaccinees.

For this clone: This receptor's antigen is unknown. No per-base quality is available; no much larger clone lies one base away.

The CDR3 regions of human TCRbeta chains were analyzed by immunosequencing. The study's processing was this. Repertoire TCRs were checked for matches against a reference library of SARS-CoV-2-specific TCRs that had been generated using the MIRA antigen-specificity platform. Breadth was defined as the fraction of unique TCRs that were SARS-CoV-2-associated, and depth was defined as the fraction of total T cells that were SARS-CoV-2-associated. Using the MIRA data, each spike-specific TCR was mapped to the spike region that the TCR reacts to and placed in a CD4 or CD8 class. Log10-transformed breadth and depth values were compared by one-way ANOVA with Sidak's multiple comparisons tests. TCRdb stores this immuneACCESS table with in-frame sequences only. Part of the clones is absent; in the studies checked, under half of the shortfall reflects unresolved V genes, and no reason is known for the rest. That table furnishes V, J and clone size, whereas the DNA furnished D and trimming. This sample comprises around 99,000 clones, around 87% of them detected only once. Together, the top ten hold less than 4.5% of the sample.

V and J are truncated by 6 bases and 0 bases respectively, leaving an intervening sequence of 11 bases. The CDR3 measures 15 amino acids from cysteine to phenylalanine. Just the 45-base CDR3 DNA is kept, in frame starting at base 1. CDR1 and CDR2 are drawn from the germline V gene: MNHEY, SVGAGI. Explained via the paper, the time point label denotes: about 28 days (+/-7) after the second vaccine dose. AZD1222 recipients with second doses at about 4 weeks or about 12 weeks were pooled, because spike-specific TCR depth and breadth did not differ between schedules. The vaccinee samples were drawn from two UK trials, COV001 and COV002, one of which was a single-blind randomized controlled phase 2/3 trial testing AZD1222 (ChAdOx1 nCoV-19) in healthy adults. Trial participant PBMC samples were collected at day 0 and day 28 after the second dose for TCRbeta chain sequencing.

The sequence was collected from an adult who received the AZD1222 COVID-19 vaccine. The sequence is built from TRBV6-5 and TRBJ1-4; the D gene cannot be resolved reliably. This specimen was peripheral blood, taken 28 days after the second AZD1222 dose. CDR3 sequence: CASRKYSPTNEKLFF. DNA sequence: TGTGCCAGCAGGAAATACAGCCCAACTAATGAAAAACTGTTTTTT.